The 2 T cell receptor beta chains in this list originate from one sample, sequenced in a study of CD8+ T cells in alopecia areata. Once RNA had been extracted, it was reverse transcribed into cDNA to act as the sequencing template. The repertoire was sequenced with immunoSEQ multiplex PCR; TCRdb's copy has only in-frame clones and lacks some. This table holds 190,000 or so clones, roughly 61% found once. The treatment was: oral pan-JAK inhibitor, 5-10 mg twice daily. The sequencing used CD8+ T cells sorted from blood, collected at week 24, from a patient treated with tofacitinib. These receptors were taken from a human donor with alopecia areata.

A few counts support this clone. This chain joins TRBV30 and TRBJ2-6; 11 nucleotides line up with TRBD1. V lost 5 bases and J lost 2; bases outside the gene matches: 5. Germline V gives CDR1 GTSNPN, CDR2 SVGIG (reference sequence). The CDR3 runs to 16 residues. The CDR3 coding sequence is TGTGCCTGGCTCCGGACAGGGGGCGCTGGGGCCAACGTCCTGACTTTC. Residues: CAWLRTGGAGANVLTF.

The chain links TRBV30 to TRBJ1-1, with 7 bases that match TRBD1. This CDR3 has 13 amino acids. Germline V lookup: CDR1 GTSNPN, CDR2 SVGIG (reference sequence). Trimming at V came to 2 bases and at J to 1 base, leaving 1 base not matched to a gene. This chain's CDR3 is CAWSRQGNTEAFF. As DNA, the CDR3 is TGTGCCTGGAGTAGACAGGGGAACACTGAAGCTTTCTTT.